This T cell receptor beta chain was retrieved from a study of blood T cell repertoires in COVID-19. Everyone who took part was 18 to 89 years old, and they came from 24 US areas. Cohort allocation depended upon clinical history that participants reported. Before being deemed recovered, Cohort 3 donors had two negative PCRs, clearance, or symptom resolution. The repertoire was sequenced with immunoSEQ multiplex PCR; TCRdb's copy has only in-frame clones and lacks some. The sample yields some 260,000 clones, 75% to 95% seen once. Trimming removed 1 base from V and 0 bases from J, with 4 bases in between. The CDR3 covers 14 residues. Germline CDR1 PRHDT, CDR2 FYEKMQ (reference sequence).

V gene TRBV13 combines with J gene TRBJ1-3; the D is unclear. Input material: PBMCs or T cells enriched from blood (not recorded which). The sequence came from a woman in her late teens or twenties who had recovered from COVID-19. CDR3 amino acids: CASSLDSSGNTIYF. CDR3 in DNA: TGTGCCAGCAGCTTAGACAGCTCTGGAAACACCATATATTTT.